Listed below are T cell receptor beta chains from one sample, sequenced in a study of CD8 T cells in Susac syndrome. TCRdb re-called the immunoSEQ multiplex PCR reads with MiXCR, one entry per CDR3 protein. The sample holds about 190,000 distinct CDR3 sequences; approximately 93% are singletons and the top ten take 0.1%. Input material: CD4+ T cells from PBMCs. These receptors originate from a human donor in good health. Each CDR3 is given with its conserved first and last residue. The order of the fields is CDR3 length, clone size, V gene, J gene, D gene, CDR3 DNA, CDR3 protein. D genes are given only for firm matches. Part of the rows lack a size; the others show once, few, many or a class for expanded clones.

CDR3 length: 15
clone size: -
V gene: TRBV19
J gene: TRBJ1-2
D gene: -
CDR3 DNA: TGTGCCAGTAGTACATCGGGACGTAAATTCTATGGCTACACCTTC
CDR3 protein: CASSTSGRKFYGYTF

CDR3 length: 19
clone size: -
V gene: TRBV3-1
J gene: TRBJ2-1
D gene: TRBD2
CDR3 DNA: TGTGCCAGCAGCCAAGATACTAGCGGGGGGGCACACTCCTACAATGAGCAGTTCTTC
CDR3 protein: CASSQDTSGGAHSYNEQFF

CDR3 length: 18
clone size: -
V gene: TRBV2
J gene: TRBJ1-1
D gene: TRBD1
CDR3 DNA: TGTGCCAGCAGTGGACGACAGGGAGGGTTCGCGGGGAACACTGAAGCTTTCTTT
CDR3 protein: CASSGRQGGFAGNTEAFF

CDR3 length: 17
clone size: once
V gene: TRBV5-1
J gene: TRBJ1-1
D gene: -
CDR3 DNA: TGCGCCAGCAGCCCGTCTAAAAGTATTGTGATGAACACTGAAGCTTTCTTT
CDR3 protein: CASSPSKSIVMNTEAFF

CDR3 length: 18
clone size: few
V gene: TRBV3-1
J gene: TRBJ2-6
D gene: -
CDR3 DNA: TGTGCCAGCAGCCAACATCCGGGACAAAGCTCTGGGGCCAACGTCCTGACTTTC
CDR3 protein: CASSQHPGQSSGANVLTF

CDR3 length: 13
clone size: -
V gene: TRBV29-1
J gene: TRBJ2-4
D gene: -
CDR3 DNA: TGCAGCGTTGAGAGTTTAGCCAAAAACATTCAGTACTTC
CDR3 protein: CSVESLAKNIQYF

CDR3 length: 16
clone size: -
V gene: TRBV28
J gene: TRBJ1-2
D gene: TRBD1
CDR3 DNA: TGTGCCAGCAGCCAAGGGACAGGGGCACTTAACTATGGCTACACCTTC
CDR3 protein: CASSQGTGALNYGYTF

CDR3 length: 16
clone size: -
V gene: TRBV24-1
J gene: TRBJ2-5
D gene: TRBD1
CDR3 DNA: TGTGCCACCAGTGCTCGACTACAGGGGCGCGCGGAGACCCAGTACTTC
CDR3 protein: CATSARLQGRAETQYF

CDR3 length: 12
clone size: -
V gene: TRBV6-5
J gene: TRBJ2-2
D gene: -
CDR3 DNA: TGTGCCAGCAGCCTACTTGTCGGGGAGCTGTTTTTT
CDR3 protein: CASSLLVGELFF

CDR3 length: 16
clone size: -
V gene: TRBV2
J gene: TRBJ2-2
D gene: TRBD2
CDR3 DNA: TGTGCCAGCAGTTTTGGCGGGGGGGCGATTTCCCGGGAGCTGTTTTTT
CDR3 protein: CASSFGGGAISRELFF

CDR3 length: 13
clone size: -
V gene: TRBV14
J gene: TRBJ1-2
D gene: -
CDR3 DNA: TGTGCCAGCAGTTCCCCGGGCCACTATGGCTACACCTTC
CDR3 protein: CASSSPGHYGYTF

CDR3 length: 15
clone size: -
V gene: TRBV20-1
J gene: TRBJ2-5
D gene: TRBD2
CDR3 DNA: TGCAGTGCTAGAGGACTAGCGGGGGTTTGGGAGACCCAGTACTTC
CDR3 protein: CSARGLAGVWETQYF

CDR3 length: 19
clone size: -
V gene: TRBV7-2
J gene: TRBJ1-5
D gene: -
CDR3 DNA: TGTGCCAGCAGCTTAAACTGGGCACCGGCCGAATATAGCAATCAGCCCCAGCATTTT
CDR3 protein: CASSLNWAPAEYSNQPQHF

CDR3 length: 10
clone size: -
V gene: TRBV29-1
J gene: TRBJ1-2
D gene: -
CDR3 DNA: TGCAGCGCCAGGACAGATGGCTACACCTTC
CDR3 protein: CSARTDGYTF

CDR3 length: 13
clone size: -
V gene: TRBV20-1
J gene: TRBJ1-2
D gene: -
CDR3 DNA: TGCAGTGCTCCGGATTCACGGGGTTGGGGCTACACCTTC
CDR3 protein: CSAPDSRGWGYTF

CDR3 length: 14
clone size: -
V gene: TRBV7-9
J gene: TRBJ1-4
D gene: -
CDR3 DNA: TGTGCCAGCACCGGACCTGCAACTAATAAAAAACTGTTTTTT
CDR3 protein: CASTGPATNKKLFF

CDR3 length: 13
clone size: -
V gene: TRBV29-1
J gene: TRBJ2-3
D gene: -
CDR3 DNA: TGCAGCGTTGGAAGGGTCCCCACAGATACGCAGTATTTT
CDR3 protein: CSVGRVPTDTQYF

CDR3 length: 21
clone size: -
V gene: TRBV2
J gene: TRBJ2-3
D gene: TRBD1
CDR3 DNA: TGTGCCAGCAGTGAGCGGTCGACAGGGGGAGTGGGATCACTACCCACAGATACGCAGTATTTT
CDR3 protein: CASSERSTGGVGSLPTDTQYF

CDR3 length: 14
clone size: -
V gene: TRBV12-3/TRBV12-4
J gene: TRBJ2-7
D gene: TRBD2
CDR3 DNA: TGTGCCAGCAGTTCAGCGGGGGCCCGGGTGGAGCAGTACTTC
CDR3 protein: CASSSAGARVEQYF